This TCR beta chain was captured by sequencing in a study of T cell repertoires in aging, cancer and after chemotherapy. Study findings and constraints: Median generation probability rose over the chemotherapy interval in each cancer cohort, suggesting rebound thymic output.

The CDR3 contains 13 residues. Germline loops: CDR1 GTSNPN, CDR2 SVGIG (reference sequence). The template was genomic DNA from peripheral blood, not RNA. A mixed TRB-A/B primer pool amplified rearranged TRB by multiplex touch-down PCR. TCRdb redid the calling of the multiplex PCR reads with MiXCR, one entry per CDR3 protein. Among fewer than 12,000 distinct CDR3 sequences listed, roughly 32% were seen once. As concerns this clonotype: Its antigen is undetermined. A much bigger clone sits one base away, suggesting this may be a read error.

V usage is TRBV30 and J usage is TRBJ1-6; D is ambiguous. This TCR derives from a human donor in good health. Sequencing was carried out using blood. This CDR3 is CARSSGVGSPLHF. DNA of the CDR3: TGTGCCCGGAGTAGCGGTGTGGGTTCACCCCTCCACTTT.